These T cell receptor beta chains were read from a single sample in a study of T cells expressing NK-cell markers. TCRdb reprocessed the 5' RACE reads; each CDR3 protein has one entry and no DNA is given. This repertoire includes around 550,000 distinct CDR3 sequences. Sample: blood T cells: a sorted CD56 or NKG2C T cell subset, CD4+ or CD8+ T cells, or bulk PBMC T cells (not recorded which). Receptor source: a young man in good health. Each CDR3 is given with its conserved first and last residue. Each record gives: V gene, J gene, CDR3 protein.

v_call: TRBV4-3; j_call: TRBJ2-1; cdr3_aa: CASSQGVPTLGNEQFF
v_call: TRBV7-9; j_call: TRBJ2-2; cdr3_aa: CASSSRWLGANTGELFF
v_call: TRBV12-3/TRBV12-4; j_call: TRBJ1-5; cdr3_aa: CASLGGGYNQPQHF
v_call: TRBV20-1; j_call: TRBJ2-3; cdr3_aa: CSAAGEGREKADTQYF
v_call: TRBV7-2; j_call: TRBJ2-1; cdr3_aa: CATRSGGEQFF
v_call: TRBV20-1; j_call: TRBJ2-5; cdr3_aa: CSARGDTVATQETQYF
v_call: TRBV11-2; j_call: TRBJ2-6; cdr3_aa: CASSLDLSLISGANVLTF
v_call: TRBV6-1; j_call: TRBJ1-2; cdr3_aa: CASTGDGDSYGYTF
v_call: TRBV5-1; j_call: TRBJ2-1; cdr3_aa: CASSLGEGHNEQFF
v_call: TRBV20-1; j_call: TRBJ2-3; cdr3_aa: CSARVPSGSGDTQYF
v_call: TRBV12-3/TRBV12-4; j_call: TRBJ2-3; cdr3_aa: CASSPKASGRDTQYF
v_call: TRBV28; j_call: TRBJ2-1; cdr3_aa: CASSGRYNEQFF
v_call: TRBV10-3; j_call: TRBJ2-5; cdr3_aa: CAISEFGGAQETQYF
v_call: TRBV6-1; j_call: TRBJ1-1; cdr3_aa: CASSFGRGQPGNTEAFF
v_call: TRBV27; j_call: TRBJ2-1; cdr3_aa: CASRRLRGQSSYNEQFF
v_call: TRBV4-2; j_call: TRBJ2-2; cdr3_aa: CASSHPGEDTGELFF
v_call: TRBV4-2; j_call: TRBJ2-3; cdr3_aa: CASSQDTGLGADTQYF
v_call: TRBV6-5; j_call: TRBJ2-5; cdr3_aa: CASSYTGPETQYF
v_call: TRBV20-1; j_call: TRBJ2-7; cdr3_aa: CSARSGTRTKQYF
v_call: TRBV5-8; j_call: TRBJ1-5; cdr3_aa: CASSLFAVGGSNQPQHF
v_call: TRBV5-1; j_call: TRBJ2-1; cdr3_aa: CASSSGTIQKNNEQFF
v_call: TRBV12-3/TRBV12-4; j_call: TRBJ1-6; cdr3_aa: CASREGWDSPLHF
v_call: TRBV5-1; j_call: TRBJ2-3; cdr3_aa: CASSFSGSDVDTQYF
v_call: TRBV28; j_call: TRBJ2-2; cdr3_aa: CASRSPPGGTGELFF
v_call: TRBV18; j_call: TRBJ2-1; cdr3_aa: CASSGDRGHRNEQFF
v_call: TRBV10-3; j_call: TRBJ2-1; cdr3_aa: CAISEATGFSNEQFF
v_call: TRBV18; j_call: TRBJ2-1; cdr3_aa: CASSGLAGSGLDEQFF
v_call: TRBV27; j_call: TRBJ1-2; cdr3_aa: CASSLPGSGYTF
v_call: TRBV7-2; j_call: TRBJ1-2; cdr3_aa: CASSLATGSYGYTF
v_call: TRBV6-2/TRBV6-3; j_call: TRBJ2-7; cdr3_aa: CASMGTPEEQYF
v_call: TRBV12-3/TRBV12-4; j_call: TRBJ1-1; cdr3_aa: CASSFPGGAREAFF
v_call: TRBV7-8; j_call: TRBJ2-5; cdr3_aa: CASKETSGFAQETQYF
v_call: TRBV6-2/TRBV6-3; j_call: TRBJ1-1; cdr3_aa: CASSQAGINPNTEAFF
v_call: TRBV5-6; j_call: TRBJ2-1; cdr3_aa: CASSWEDGPPSYNEQFF
v_call: TRBV24-1; j_call: TRBJ2-5; cdr3_aa: CATSEGLTQYF
v_call: TRBV6-1; j_call: TRBJ1-6; cdr3_aa: CASSTGVSPLHF
v_call: TRBV20-1; j_call: TRBJ1-3; cdr3_aa: CSAAFDSGNTIYF
v_call: TRBV27; j_call: TRBJ2-2; cdr3_aa: CASMTGPNTGELFF
v_call: TRBV7-9; j_call: TRBJ2-1; cdr3_aa: CASSLKETGTYEGNEQFF
v_call: TRBV29-1; j_call: TRBJ1-1; cdr3_aa: CSVGQELYTEAFF
v_call: TRBV10-3; j_call: TRBJ2-4; cdr3_aa: CAISPDRTGNIQYF
v_call: TRBV7-9; j_call: TRBJ1-2; cdr3_aa: CASSPLTGYGYTF